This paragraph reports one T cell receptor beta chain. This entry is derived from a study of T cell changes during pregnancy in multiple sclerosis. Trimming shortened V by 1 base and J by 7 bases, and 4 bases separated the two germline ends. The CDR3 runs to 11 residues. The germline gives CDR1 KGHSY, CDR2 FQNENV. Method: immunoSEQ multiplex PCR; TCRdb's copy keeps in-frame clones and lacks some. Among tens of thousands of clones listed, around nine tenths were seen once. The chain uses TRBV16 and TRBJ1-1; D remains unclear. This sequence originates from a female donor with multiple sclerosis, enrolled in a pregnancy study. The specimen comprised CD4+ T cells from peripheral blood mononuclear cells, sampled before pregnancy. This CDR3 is CASSQLYEAFF. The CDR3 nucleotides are TGTGCCAGCAGCCAATTATATGAAGCTTTCTTT.